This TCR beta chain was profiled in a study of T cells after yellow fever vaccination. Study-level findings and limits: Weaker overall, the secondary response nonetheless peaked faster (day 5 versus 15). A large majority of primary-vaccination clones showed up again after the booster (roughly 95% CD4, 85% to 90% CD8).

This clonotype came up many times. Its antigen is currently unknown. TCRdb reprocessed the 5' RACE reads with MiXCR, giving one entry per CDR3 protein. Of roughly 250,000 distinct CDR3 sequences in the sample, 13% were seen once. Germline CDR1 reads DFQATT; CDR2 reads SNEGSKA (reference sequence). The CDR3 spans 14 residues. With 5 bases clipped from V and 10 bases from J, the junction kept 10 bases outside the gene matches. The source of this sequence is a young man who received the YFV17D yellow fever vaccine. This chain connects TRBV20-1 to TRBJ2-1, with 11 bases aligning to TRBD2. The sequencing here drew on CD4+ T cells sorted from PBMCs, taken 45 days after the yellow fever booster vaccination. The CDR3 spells CSAPLAGGPQEQFF. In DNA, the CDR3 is TGCAGTGCTCCTTTAGCGGGAGGGCCACAGGAGCAGTTCTTC.